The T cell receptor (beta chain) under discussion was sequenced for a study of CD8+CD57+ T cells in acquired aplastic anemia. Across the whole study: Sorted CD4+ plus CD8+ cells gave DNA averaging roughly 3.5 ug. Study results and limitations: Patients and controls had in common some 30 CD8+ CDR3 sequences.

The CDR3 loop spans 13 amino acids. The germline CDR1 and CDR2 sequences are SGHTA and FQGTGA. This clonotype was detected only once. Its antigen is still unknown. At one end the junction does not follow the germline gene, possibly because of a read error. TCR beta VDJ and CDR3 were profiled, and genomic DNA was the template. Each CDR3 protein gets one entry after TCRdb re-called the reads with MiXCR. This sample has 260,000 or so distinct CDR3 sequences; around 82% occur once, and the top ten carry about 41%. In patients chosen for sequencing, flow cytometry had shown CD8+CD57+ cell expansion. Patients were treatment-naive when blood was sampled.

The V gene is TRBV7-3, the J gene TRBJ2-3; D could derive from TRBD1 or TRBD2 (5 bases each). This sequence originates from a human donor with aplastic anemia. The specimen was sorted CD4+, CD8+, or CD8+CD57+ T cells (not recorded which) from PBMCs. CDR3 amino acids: CASGSRGTDTQHF. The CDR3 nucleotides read TGTGCCAGCGGGAGCCGGGGCACAGACACGCAGCACTTT.